What follows describes a single TCR beta chain. The antigen is undetermined. This entry is derived from a study of cytomegalovirus exposure and HLA in healthy donors. Study-level results: Previously analyzed data showed that most TCR beta V segments were productive at a frequency of about 90% or about 30%. CMV serostatus stood as the only immune exposure information on hand. Most TCR sequences showed up rarely, but some public TCRs showed up in many donors.

The CDR3 spans 17 residues. V lost 0 bases and J 4 bases, leaving 19 bases between the germline ends. Germline CDR1 and CDR2: SGDLS and YYNGEE. The PCR employed 60 Vbeta primers together with 13 Jbeta primers. Sequencing used immunoSEQ multiplex PCR; TCRdb keeps in-frame clones, though not all of them. The sample lists about 120,000 clones, over 9.5% occurring once. Sequenced: PBMCs. The source is a woman between 18 and 29 years old in good health and CMV-seropositive. V gene TRBV9 combines with J gene TRBJ2-5; D gene unclear. The CDR3 sequence: CASSVDRWAPERETQYF. The CDR3 coding sequence is TGTGCCAGCAGCGTAGATAGGTGGGCCCCCGAGAGAGAGACCCAGTACTTC.